This T cell receptor (beta chain) comes out of a study of cytomegalovirus exposure and HLA in healthy donors (dated by TCRdb to about 2017). As for the study more broadly: An earlier analysis of roughly 500 of the donors reported approximately 300 Gb of sequence data and 117 million unique TCR beta sequences obtained from about 179 million T cells. In a later analysis, previously published TCR beta repertoires from hundreds of donors were re-analyzed and high-resolution HLA genotyping was added so that TCR occurrence patterns could be studied. An earlier analysis of a few hundred of the donors applied high-throughput TCR beta sequencing to assess whether each TCR beta V gene segment acted as functional or pseudogenic. The later analysis used no new phenotypic data to find candidate immune exposures, relying instead on TCR beta sequences and their occurrence across donors. The study used immunosequencing to profile the T cell repertoires of approximately 690 subjects and linked those repertoires to cytomegalovirus serostatus. All discovery cohort repertoires had been generated using a single sequencing platform. Of the roughly 390 genotyped donors, 80% to 90% were placed in the genetic ancestry cluster associated with self-reported Caucasian donors. Across roughly 420 genotyped donors of the cohort, an average of roughly 200,000 unique TCR beta nucleotide sequences per donor were sequenced, and approximately 17% of those sequences were non-productive. Both class I and class II loci were covered by HLA typing, at four-digit resolution. High-throughput TCR immunosequencing, statistical association of individual TCRs with disease status, and machine learning were combined to predict cytomegalovirus infection status. Because of strong linkage in the cohort, four or five DR-DQ haplotypes were treated as single units for association and clustering. An early release that covered around 590 HLA-typed donors contained approximately 300 gigabases of sequencing data and about 84 million unique TCR sequences. The aim of the study was to test whether cataloging public T cell receptors could identify signatures of past pathogen exposure. A separate validation cohort of more than 100 different subjects was used in addition to the 666-subject first cohort. Genome-wide SNP genotypes for about 55% of the roughly 670 donors were used in a later genetic analysis, which treated that subset as a discovery cohort. The number of donors typed differed by locus, with about 629-630 for A, B, C, DRB1 and DQB1, around 500 for DQA1, under 610 for DPA1, and about 450 for DPB1. Alongside the repertoire data, information on donor age, sex, ethnicity and CMV serostatus was compiled.

Points the paper makes about the study in general: A later analysis associated roughly 17,000 TCR beta sequences with specific HLA alleles at a false discovery rate of 0.05. Cytomegalovirus status was reported to be diagnosed by the classifier with high specificity and sensitivity in both the original and validation cohorts. Immune exposure information for the cohort was limited to CMV serostatus. Sequencing depth was assumed to be roughly uniform across donors in the presence/absence analyses, though that assumption may not hold. When HLA alleles, especially DR and DQ, strongly co-occurred, attributing TCR associations to individual alleles was difficult. Because HLA typing was unavailable for some donors at each locus, only the typed subset was used in association tests. In an earlier analysis of 587 of the donors, most TCR beta V segments were observed in productive rearrangements about 90% or about 30% of the time, broadly matching IMGT annotations. Most TCR sequences were observed very rarely across donors, whereas some public TCRs were present in many individuals. Compared with the roughly 720-donor mean, donors in an Asian-associated ancestry cluster had fewer N-insertions in productive TCRs, according to a later genetic analysis. According to a later analysis, most CMV-associated TCR beta chains appeared to be HLA-restricted, and the HLA associations seemed to be driven largely by CMV exposure. The sequencing pipeline was judged likely to have produced a cluster of highly shared sequence variants as a technical artifact. Compared with equally common non-associated chains, HLA-associated TCR beta chains in a later analysis were more clonally expanded and had lower generation probabilities. In a later analysis, several top co-occurrence clusters were reported to appear linked to parvovirus B19, influenza, CMV and Epstein-Barr virus. Because counts were too low, about 15 rarely observed V segments, including chromosome 9 orphons, were left out of the earlier analysis of several hundred of the donors. A later analysis found that TCR association rates varied across HLA loci, with DRB1 alleles showing the most associated TCRs and HLA-C alleles the fewest. Linkage disequilibrium might explain the correlated functional status among segregating V segments, but an unknown experimental factor could not be excluded. This cohort had only TCR beta chains sequenced, and the lack of alpha or paired-chain data limited which features could be detected. A further reported finding was that TCR beta sequences accurately predicted the HLA-A and HLA-B alleles for most subjects in the first cohort. In the study, about 150 TCR beta chains were listed as associated with cytomegalovirus. In vitro tests confirmed that a few of the cytomegalovirus-associated TCR beta chains recognize cytomegalovirus antigens. A later genetic analysis associated a missense DCLRE1C variant with V-gene and J-gene trimming of TCR beta chains, and an independent cohort replicated the association. Some IMGT-functional V segments, including TRBV6-2 and TRBV6-3, could not be told apart with the 87-base-pair reads, so those segments were excluded. It was suggested by the authors that the approach could potentially be generalized to other disease states and immunological phenotypes.

CDR1 and CDR2, looked up from the germline V gene, are MNHEY and SVGAGI. From the cysteine through the phenylalanine, the CDR3 covers 13 amino acids. The DNA shown is the 39-base CDR3, in frame from base 1. V drops 2 bases and J drops 2 bases, leaving 7 bases in between. Regarding this clone: Which antigen it targets is not known. The input lacks base qualities; no much larger clone sits a single base away.

The cohort was made up of approximately 670 healthy bone marrow donors. At the time of sampling, every cohort member was nominally healthy, though immune exposures that went unrecorded were likely present. The donor tested CMV seropositive and was one of the 289 seropositive cohort members. A peripheral blood sample was provided by each donor, and peripheral blood mononuclear cells were used for TCR beta sequencing. The Qiagen DNeasy Blood Extraction Kit was used to extract genomic DNA from the blood cell samples. The method was the immunoSEQ multiplex PCR assay. The multiplex PCR relied on a mix of 60 forward primers for TCR Vbeta segments and 13 reverse primers for TCR Jbeta segments. The CDR3 region of rearranged TCR beta genes was amplified from genomic DNA with a multiplex PCR assay. The Illumina HiSeq System was used to sequence the amplified TCR beta libraries as 87-base-pair reads. Per the source publication's procedure: A later analysis counted 75 million to 100 million unique TCR beta chains across the 690 or so repertoires, and about 10 million of these chains were shared by at least two donors. To remove PCR and sequencing errors, raw reads were error-corrected and collapsed into unique sequences using a nearest-neighbor algorithm that merged closely related sequences. CDR3 sequences were aligned to IMGT reference sequences to assign V, D and J gene segments. For a sequence to be retained, a match of at least six nucleotides to both a V gene segment and a J gene segment was required. Rearrangements were classified as productive when the CDR3 lacked stop codons and remained in frame with V and J, and all other rearrangements were classified as non-productive. Following IMGT convention, CDR3 was defined as the stretch from the second conserved V-encoded cysteine to the conserved J-encoded phenylalanine. In an earlier analysis of around 640 of the donors, sequences lacking an unambiguous match to a single V gene segment were excluded. In an earlier analysis of approximately 590 of the donors, a V segment was called functional when productive rearrangements were above 56.7%, and segregating when the standard deviation between donors exceeded 5%. To diagnose cytomegalovirus status from the catalog of TCR beta chain sequences, a statistical classification framework was built. In a later analysis, V and J genes were assigned by comparing TCR nucleotide sequences against IMGT/GENE-DB human TR gene sequences. A later analysis assigned CDR3 sequences and most-parsimonious VDJ recombination scenarios with the TCRdist pipeline. In a later analysis, each TCR beta chain was defined by its CDR3 amino acid sequence together with its V-gene family, and reads without a unique V-gene family were excluded. A later analysis removed 600 or so highly shared, low-generation-probability nucleotide sequences to deal with suspected cross-contamination and a sequencing artifact. In a later analysis, a clonal expansion index was calculated for each public chain from normalized within-repertoire ranks of inferred template counts. A later analysis computed generation probabilities with a VDJ recombination model fitted to out-of-frame rearrangements, and checked the results against IGoR. In a later analysis, TCR-TCR, TCR-HLA and TCR-CMV co-occurrence was scored with hypergeometric tests, and a repertoire-size bias correction was applied to TCR pairs. To estimate false discovery rates, a later analysis permuted the HLA or CMV assignments 20 times. A later analysis grouped co-occurring TCRs with DBSCAN, adding TCRdist sequence similarity when clustering within HLA-allele-positive subsets. Repertoires with fewer than 30,000 or more than 120,000 public chains were left out of co-occurrence clustering, as were four to six repertoires with anomalous nucleotide sharing. The table was pulled from immuneACCESS by TCRdb, which kept in-frame rearrangements only. Such tables lose some clones; where checked, under half of the loss comes from unresolved V genes, and the rest has no known cause. V, J and clone size are taken as reported in that table, and D and trimming were inferred from the DNA itself. For this sample the table gives some 140,000 clones, of which roughly three quarters were detected only once. Roughly 7.1% of the sample goes to the ten largest clones.

This receptor was identified in a man aged 30 to 45 in good health and CMV-seropositive. Recombination connected TRBV6-5 to TRBJ2-7, with TRBD1 perhaps the D gene, on 5 matching bases. The sequencing sample was made of PBMCs. The CDR3 region has the sequence CASSYGATYEQYF. Read as DNA, the sequence is TGTGCCAGCAGTTACGGGGCTACCTACGAGCAGTACTTC.